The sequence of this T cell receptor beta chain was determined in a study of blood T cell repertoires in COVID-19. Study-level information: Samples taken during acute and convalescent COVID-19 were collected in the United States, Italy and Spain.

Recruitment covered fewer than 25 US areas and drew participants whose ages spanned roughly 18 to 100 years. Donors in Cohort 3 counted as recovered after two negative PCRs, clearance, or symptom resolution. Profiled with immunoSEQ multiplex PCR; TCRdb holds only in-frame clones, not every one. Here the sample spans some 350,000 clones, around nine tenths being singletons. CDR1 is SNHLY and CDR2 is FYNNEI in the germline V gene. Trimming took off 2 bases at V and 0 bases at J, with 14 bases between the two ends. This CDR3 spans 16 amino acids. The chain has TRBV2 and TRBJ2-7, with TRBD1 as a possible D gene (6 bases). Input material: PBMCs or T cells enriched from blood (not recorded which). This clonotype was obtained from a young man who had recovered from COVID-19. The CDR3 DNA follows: TGTGCCAGCAGTGAAAATCCGGACAGAATCTCCTACGAGCAGTACTTC. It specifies CASSENPDRISYEQYF.